This TCR beta chain was captured in a study of human T cells and chemical hapten exposure. Study at large: Investigators sensitized about 2 cm by about 2 cm of upper inner arm skin with 2% DPC. Patients were mainly female, each with alopecia areata, totalis or universalis.

The CDR3 is 11 amino acids. V lost 4 bases and J 6 bases, leaving 9 bases between the germline ends. Germline V lookup: CDR1 SQVTM, CDR2 ANQGSEA. This clonotype was recorded many times. TCRdb redid the calling of the RACE reads with MiXCR, one entry per CDR3 protein. The sample carries 55,000 to 75,000 distinct CDR3 sequences, roughly 12% recorded once. As to time point: patch test 3, about 24 weeks after DPC sensitization. Regarding treatment: therapeutic diphenylcyclopropenone sensitization with weekly scalp DPC. The sample here was whole blood, taken in connection with sensitization to the hapten diphenylcyclopropenone (DPC). The chain combines TRBV29-1 with TRBJ1-2; D unclear. The receptor was isolated from a man aged 25-45 years with alopecia areata. Some clones in this sample may be carry-over from other donors' samples. In nucleotides, the CDR3 is TGCAGCGTTGGGACCGGGAATGGCTACACCTTC. This sequence encodes CSVGTGNGYTF.